This T cell receptor beta chain originates from a study of T cells in Graves' hyperthyroidism and ophthalmopathy. The CDR3 runs 15 residues. With V trimmed by 6 bases and J by 3 bases, 6 bases remained unmatched. TCR beta CDR3 regions were amplified from RNA transcripts. Initially, a first-round RT-PCR of the TCR CDR3 employed the HTBI primer set. MiXCR, applied by TCRdb to the multiplex PCR reads, yields one record per CDR3 protein. This sample has 500,000 to 750,000 distinct CDR3 sequences, with approximately 15% found just once. This clonotype came up many times. The sequencing input was blood. The TCR sequence derives from a woman aged 18-35 years with Graves' ophthalmopathy. The V and J genes are TRBV12-3 or TRBV12-4 and TRBJ2-1, with 9 positions matching TRBD1. CDR3 in amino acids: CASSLEGQGYNEQFF. CDR3 nucleotides: TGTGCCAGCAGCCTGGAGGGACAGGGCTACAATGAGCAGTTCTTC.